Shown below are 22 T cell receptor beta chains from a single sample sequenced in a study of blood T cell repertoires in COVID-19. Data came from immunoSEQ multiplex PCR; TCRdb stores just in-frame clones and leaves some out. The sample has around 50,000 clones; around 87% are singletons. The source material was peripheral blood. Receptors were obtained from a woman over 75 with COVID-19, enrolled during active disease.

The rearrangement uses TRBV7-6 and TRBJ1-6; 9 bases agree with TRBD1. The CDR3 loop spans 17 amino acids. The V and J ends lost 1 base and 7 bases, in that order; junction bases with no gene match: 8. CDR1 and CDR2 (germline): SGHVS, FNYEAQ. This CDR3 reads CASSLGQGVLTNSPLHF. In nucleotides, the CDR3 is TGTGCCAGCAGCTTAGGACAGGGGGTTCTGACCAATTCACCCCTCCACTTT.

The chain employs TRBV13 and TRBJ2-3; D is unresolved. The CDR3 length is 14 residues. Trimming stripped 4 bases from V and 1 base from J, with 9 bases between. Germline CDR1 and CDR2: PRHDT and FYEKMQ (reference sequence). This chain's CDR3 is CASSSMGGTDTQYF. The CDR3 DNA is TGTGCCAGCAGCTCCATGGGCGGCACAGATACGCAGTATTTT.

The rearrangement links TRBV5-1 to TRBJ2-7; TRBD1 matches at 7 bases. V lost 4 bases, J lost 1 base, and 14 bases stayed unmatched. The length of the CDR3 is 17 residues. The germline V gene encodes CDR1 SGHRS and CDR2 YFSETQ. The CDR3 coding sequence is TGCGCCAGCAGCCCCGGTCTGGCCAGGGGGTTTTCCTACGAGCAGTACTTC. Translated, it gives CASSPGLARGFSYEQYF.

The V gene is TRBV30, the J gene TRBJ2-7, with D hard to call. Germline lookup yields CDR1 GTSNPN and CDR2 SVGIG (reference sequence). The CDR3 totals 12 residues. Trimming stripped 1 base from V and 7 bases from J, with 11 bases between. CDR3 sequence reads: CAWSETASEQYF. The CDR3 coding sequence is TGTGCCTGGAGTGAGACTGCCTCTGAGCAGTACTTC.

The chain has TRBV3-1 (or the pseudogene TRBV3-2) and TRBJ2-4; 13 positions agree with TRBD2. Germline-derived CDR1 and CDR2 are LGHDT and YNNKEL (reference sequence). The junction had 12 bases not matched to a gene; V was cut back by 1 base and J by 3 bases. This CDR3 is built from 20 residues. The CDR3 bases are TGTGCCAGCAGCCAAGTCCTGCGACTAGCGGGGGGCCCGGGCAAAAACATTCAGTACTTC. It translates to CASSQVLRLAGGPGKNIQYF.

The chain couples TRBV18 to TRBJ1-1; D call uncertain. Between the trimmed V and J ends, which lost 3 bases and 5 bases, there was a span of 16 bases. This CDR3 is 15 amino acids long. Germline V gene lookup returns CDR1 KGHSH and CDR2 LQKENI. The DNA of the CDR3 is TGTGCCAGCTCACCTTCGGACGGGATAGGAACTGAAGCTTTCTTT. Translating it yields CASSPSDGIGTEAFF.

This clone has only a few counts. The V call is TRBV18, the J call TRBJ2-5; maybe TRBD2 (5 bases). The CDR3 extends over 14 amino acids. V was trimmed by 1 base and J by 1 base, leaving 7 bases between them. Germline V gene data show CDR1 as KGHSH and CDR2 as LQKENI. CDR3 in amino acids: CASSPQAVQETQYF. The DNA for the CDR3 is TGTGCCAGCTCACCACAAGCGGTCCAAGAGACCCAGTACTTC.

The genes are TRBV5-1 and TRBJ1-5; TRBD1 is a possible D gene (5 bases). The germline gives CDR1 SGHRS, CDR2 YFSETQ. Trimming left V 2 bases short and J 3 bases short, with 12 bases between. This CDR3 region has 15 residues. For the CDR3, the DNA is TGCGCCAGCAGCTTAACGGGGGTTGACAATCAGCCCCAGCATTTT. This translates into CASSLTGVDNQPQHF.

The chain employs TRBV23-1 and TRBJ2-5; D is unresolved. TRBV23-1 is noted as an ORF with a role that remains uncertain. The CDR3 length is 14 residues. Deletions cut 0 bases from V and 0 bases from J, with 5 bases between. The CDR3 bases are TGCGCCAGCAGTCAATCCGAGGACCAAGAGACCCAGTACTTC. It specifies CASSQSEDQETQYF.

The chain's CDR3 is CASRPQGGTGELFF. Written as DNA, the CDR3 is TGCGCCAGCAGACCCCAGGGGGGCACCGGGGAGCTGTTTTTT. The chain carries TRBV10-2 and TRBJ2-2; TRBD1 is a possible D gene (7 bases). The V gene's germline CDR1 is WSHSY and CDR2 SAAADI. CDR3 length: 14 amino acids. Trimming stripped 6 bases from V and 4 bases from J, with 12 bases between.

This chain uses TRBV7-9 with TRBJ1-1, with 11 bases lining up with TRBD1. CDR1 is SEHNR, CDR2 FQNEAQ, per germline (reference sequence). The length of the CDR3 is 16 residues. V lost 5 bases, J lost 1 base, and 6 bases stayed unmatched. The CDR3, as DNA: TGTGCCAGCAGCGCCGGGACAGGGGGGAGGAACACTGAAGCTTTCTTT. This gives the protein CASSAGTGGRNTEAFF.

The rearrangement links TRBV5-6 to TRBJ2-5; D unclear. The CDR3 totals 15 residues. The germline V gene has CDR1 SGHDT and CDR2 YYEEEE. V lost 0 bases and J 1 base, leaving 10 bases between the germline ends. The DNA of the CDR3 is TGTGCCAGCAGCTTGGTGACTGGCTCCCAAGAGACCCAGTACTTC. This encodes CASSLVTGSQETQYF.

The V and J genes are TRBV30 and TRBJ2-2, with 11 bases matching TRBD1. Unmatched junction bases numbered 8, after V lost 3 bases and J lost 2 bases. Germline CDR1 is GTSNPN and CDR2 is SVGIG (reference sequence). The CDR3 runs to 17 residues. The DNA of the CDR3 is TGTGCCTGGAGGGGACAGGGGGTTATACAAAACACCGGGGAGCTGTTTTTT. Its translation: CAWRGQGVIQNTGELFF.

In this sample, this clone turned up a few times. This rearrangement joins TRBV18 to TRBJ1-5, with 9 bases matching TRBD1. V shed 6 bases and J 5 bases; nucleotides not matched to a gene: 8. Germline CDR1 and CDR2: KGHSH and LQKENI. This CDR3 has 15 amino acids. In DNA form, the CDR3 reads TGTGCCAGCTCGCCCGGGACAGGGCAGGATCAGCCCCAGCATTTT. Encoded protein: CASSPGTGQDQPQHF.

This chain uses TRBV7-9 with TRBJ1-4; 7 bases map to TRBD1. The germline CDR1 and CDR2 sequences are SEHNR and FQNEAQ (reference sequence). The J segment lost 4 bases and the V segment lost 1 base, leaving 6 bases of the junction unmatched. CDR3 size: 16 residues. CDR3 protein: CASSLGGGVYNEKLFF. CDR3 DNA sequence: TGTGCCAGCAGCTTAGGAGGGGGCGTTTATAATGAAAAACTGTTTTTT. Combining the CDR3 with reference TRBV7-9 and TRBJ1-4 gives the whole variable domain DTGVSQNPRHKITKRGQNVTFRCDPISEHNRLYWYRQTLGQGPEFLTYFQNEAQLEKSRLLSDRFSAERPKGSFSTLEIQRTEQGDSAMYLCASSLGGGVYNEKLFFGSGTQLSVL.

This sequence joins TRBV7-6 and TRBJ2-5, with 11 bases aligning to TRBD2. The germline V gene has CDR1 SGHVS and CDR2 FNYEAQ. The CDR3 covers 15 residues. V lost 0 bases and J lost 6; bases outside the gene matches: 3. In DNA form, the CDR3 reads TGTGCCAGCAGCTTAGCGCTAGCGGGGGGACAGACCCAGTACTTC. It is translated as CASSLALAGGQTQYF.

V and J are TRBV30 and TRBJ2-7, with D possibly being TRBD1 (5 bases). The CDR3 loop spans 12 amino acids. The V gene's germline CDR1 is GTSNPN and CDR2 SVGIG (reference sequence). V lost 3 bases, J lost 2 bases, and 8 bases lay in between. CDR3 nucleotide sequence: TGTGCCTGGAGCAGGGAACCCTACGAGCAGTACTTC. Its protein product is CAWSREPYEQYF. Using reference TRBV30 and TRBJ2-7 for the parts outside the CDR3, the full variable domain is SQTIHQWPATLVQPVGSPLSLECTVEGTSNPNLYWYRQAAGRGLQLLFYSVGIGQISSEVPQNLSASRPQDRQFILSSKKLLLSDSGFYLCAWSREPYEQYFGPGTRLTVT.

This chain links TRBV19 with TRBJ1-3; no reliable D call. Trimming pared 6 bases from V and 3 bases from J, leaving 18 bases between. Germline lookup yields CDR1 LNHDA and CDR2 SQIVND (reference sequence). The CDR3 has 16 amino acids. This chain's CDR3 is CASRERRRVGGNTIYF. The DNA of the CDR3 is TGTGCCAGTAGGGAACGCCGGAGGGTTGGTGGAAACACCATATATTTT.

This chain uses TRBV5-4 with TRBJ1-2; D is perhaps TRBD1 (5 bases). CDR1 is SGHNT, CDR2 YYREEE, per germline (reference sequence). Trimming shortened V by 4 bases and J by 1 base, and 8 bases separated the two germline ends. The CDR3 totals 13 residues. The CDR3 DNA follows: TGTGCCAGCAGCCCAGACAGTAACTATGGCTACACCTTC. This encodes CASSPDSNYGYTF.

V is TRBV9 and J is TRBJ1-1, with a possible D match to TRBD1 (6 bases). The V gene lost 3 bases and the J gene lost 3 bases, with 15 bases spanning the gap. Germline V gene lookup returns CDR1 SGDLS and CDR2 YYNGEE. The CDR3 covers 15 residues. CDR3 coding DNA: TGTGCCAGCAGCGCGCGGCGGGGGCCGGACACTGAAGCTTTCTTT. It codes for CASSARRGPDTEAFF.

The V and J genes are TRBV10-3 and TRBJ2-1; D is undetermined. The CDR3 runs 11 residues. Trimming removed 4 bases at V and 6 bases at J, with 4 bases between. Per the germline V gene, CDR1 is ENHRY and CDR2 is SYGVKD. The CDR3 spells CAISGSNEQFF. CDR3 DNA: TGTGCCATCAGTGGGAGCAATGAGCAGTTCTTC.

The chain couples TRBV6-5 to TRBJ2-3, with TRBD1 matching over 10 bases. J lost 6 bases, V lost 7 bases, and 7 bases had no gene match. The CDR3 has 14 residues. The germline CDR1 and CDR2 sequences are MNHEY and SVGAGI. CDR3 residues: CASMLGQGYDTQYF. The CDR3 nucleotides read TGTGCCAGCATGTTGGGACAGGGGTACGATACGCAGTATTTT.